The 14 T cell receptor beta chains given below trace back to one sample, sequenced in a study of shared clonotypes between healthy human individuals. This table comes from immunoSEQ multiplex PCR, and its TCRdb copy is limited to in-frame clones, with some not included. Among hundreds of thousands of clones listed, around 80% were seen once. The sequenced material came from PBMCs. These receptors originate from a woman in her forties in good health. Some clones in this sample may be carry-over from other donors' samples.

This clone was counted between two and nine times. This same CDR3 is encoded by further DNA sequences in the sample. The chain employs TRBV5-1 and TRBJ1-5; the match to TRBD1 covers 10 bases. This CDR3 is built from 16 residues. The V gene's germline CDR1 is SGHRS and CDR2 YFSETQ. V dropped 0 bases and J dropped 5; count of bases not matched to a gene: 5. This CDR3 is CASSLGDRGGDQPQHF. The CDR3, as DNA: TGCGCCAGCAGCTTGGGGGACAGGGGAGGCGATCAGCCCCAGCATTTT.

This clone showed up many times. This chain uses TRBV4-1 with TRBJ1-5; tentatively, D is TRBD1 (5 bases). CDR1 and CDR2 (germline): MGHRA, YSYEKL. The CDR3 is 15 residues long. Deletions cut 0 bases from V and 6 bases from J, with 12 bases between. The CDR3 region is CASSQEATDGQPQHF. The CDR3 DNA reads TGCGCCAGCAGCCAAGAAGCGACAGACGGTCAGCCCCAGCATTTT.

This sequence joins TRBV18 and TRBJ2-5; D not certain. The CDR3 is 14 residues long. Trimming stripped 1 base from V and 2 bases from J, with 8 bases between. CDR1 KGHSH and CDR2 LQKENI come from the germline V gene. The CDR3 is CASSPRQVQETQYF. The CDR3, as DNA: TGTGCCAGCTCACCACGGCAGGTACAAGAGACCCAGTACTTC.

This clone was counted once. The V gene is TRBV4-3, the J gene TRBJ2-3; 9 bases are shared with TRBD1. This CDR3 contains 16 residues. The J segment lost 4 bases and the V segment lost 0 bases, leaving 5 bases of the junction unmatched. Germline assignment: CDR1 LGHNA and CDR2 YSLEER. Here the CDR3 reads CASSQDLRQGADTQYF. The CDR3 bases are TGCGCCAGCAGCCAAGATCTGCGACAGGGGGCAGATACGCAGTATTTT.

The gene calls are TRBV9 and TRBJ2-5; a possible D gene is TRBD2 (5 bases). The CDR3 covers 13 residues. Germline-derived CDR1 and CDR2 are SGDLS and YYNGEE. V lost 3 bases to trimming and J lost 4 bases, with 10 bases between them. CDR3 protein: CASSDQLAETQYF. CDR3 nucleotide sequence: TGTGCCAGCAGCGATCAGCTAGCAGAGACCCAGTACTTC.

V is TRBV28 and J is TRBJ2-7; 7 nucleotides line up with TRBD1. The CDR3 extends over 13 amino acids. J lost 4 bases, V lost 6 bases, and 6 bases had no gene match. The germline V gene has CDR1 MDHEN and CDR2 SYDVKM. The CDR3 coding sequence is TGTGCCAGCAGCTCGGGACAGTTTTACGAGCAGTACTTC. Protein: CASSSGQFYEQYF.

This chain connects TRBV2 to TRBJ2-1; tentatively, D is TRBD1 (5 bases). The V gene's germline CDR1 is SNHLY and CDR2 FYNNEI. This CDR3 has 12 amino acids. V dropped 6 bases and J dropped 8 bases, with 11 bases sitting between them. The CDR3 DNA sequence: TGTGCCAGCAGCGCCGTAGGGGATGAGCAGTTCTTC. This codes for CASSAVGDEQFF. The variable domain in full, with the rest retrieved from reference TRBV2 and TRBJ2-1, is EPEVTQTPSHQVTQMGQEVILRCVPISNHLYFYWYRQILGQKVEFLVSFYNNEISEKSEIFDDQFSVERPDGSNFTLKIRSTKLEDSAMYFCASSAVGDEQFFGPGTRLTVL.

V gene TRBV19 combines with J gene TRBJ1-2; tentative D call: TRBD1 (6 bases). Trimming took 5 bases from V and 8 from J, leaving 15 bases between them. In germline, CDR1 is LNHDA, CDR2 SQIVND (reference sequence). The CDR3 consists of 13 residues. CDR3 in amino acids: CASSPTGIVGYTF. The CDR3 coding sequence is TGTGCCAGTAGTCCCACAGGGATCGTCGGCTACACCTTC.

The chain joins TRBV30 to TRBJ2-5; the D gene is possibly TRBD2 (5 bases). The CDR3 covers 14 residues. V was trimmed by 4 bases and J by 2 bases, leaving 14 bases between them. CDR1 GTSNPN and CDR2 SVGIG come from the germline V gene (reference sequence). The CDR3 loop is CAWNEGGSQETQYF. In DNA, the CDR3 is TGTGCCTGGAATGAAGGAGGCAGTCAAGAGACCCAGTACTTC.

This rearrangement joins TRBV27 to TRBJ2-7; 10 nucleotides align to TRBD1. Germline lookup yields CDR1 MNHEY and CDR2 SMNVEV (reference sequence). J gave up 6 bases and V 5 bases, and 7 bases lay outside the gene matches. The CDR3 is made up of 14 amino acids. For the CDR3, the DNA is TGTGCCAGCAGTCTCCGGACAGGGGGTGGCGAGCAGTACTTC. This translates into CASSLRTGGGEQYF.

This clone has just one count. Possible read error: a much larger clone is one base away. Since the CDR3 does not end with the conserved phenylalanine or tryptophan, this likely comes from a read error. The J gene is TRBJ2-2, the V gene TRBV30; D is unclear. In germline, CDR1 is GTSNPN, CDR2 SVGIG (reference sequence). The V gene lost 3 bases and the J gene lost 8 bases, with 7 bases spanning the gap. This CDR3 has 11 residues. CDR3 nucleotide sequence: TGTGCCTGGAGCGAGCAGGGGGAGCTGTTTCTT. This sequence encodes CAWSEQGELFL.

On this clone: Other DNA sequences in this specimen translate into the identical CDR3. V usage is TRBV18 and J usage is TRBJ2-7; 8 nucleotides line up with TRBD2. The CDR3 totals 14 residues. Germline values: CDR1 KGHSH, CDR2 LQKENI. The V and J ends lost 2 bases and 2 bases, in that order; junction bases with no gene match: 2. The CDR3 nucleotides are TGTGCCAGCTCACCAGCGGGAGGCCCCTACGAGCAGTACTTC. Encoded protein: CASSPAGGPYEQYF.

This chain uses TRBV4-3 with TRBJ1-4; D is unresolved. The V and J ends lost 4 bases and 7 bases respectively, with 10 bases between them. The CDR3 extends over 13 amino acids. Germline V lookup: CDR1 LGHNA, CDR2 YSLEER. CDR3 sequence: CASSPAIFEKLFF. The CDR3 DNA is TGCGCCAGCAGCCCGGCCATATTTGAAAAACTGTTTTTT.

Comment on this clone: The junction departs from germline at one end; a sequencing error may be responsible. The gene calls are TRBV4-3 and TRBJ2-4; D might be TRBD2 (5 bases). This CDR3 spans 14 amino acids. Germline loops: CDR1 LGHNA, CDR2 YSLEER. The CDR3: CTSSPRGLKNIQYF. CDR3 DNA sequence: TGCACCAGCAGCCCGAGAGGGTTAAAAAACATTCAGTACTTC.